This T cell receptor (beta chain) was captured in a study of CD8 T cells in ankylosing spondylitis. The study, taken as a whole, reports: It was reported that disease-linked clones were significantly enriched in matched ankylosing spondylitis synovial fluid.

TCRdb passed the 5' RACE reads through MiXCR, listing each CDR3 protein once. The table records roughly 130,000 distinct CDR3 sequences, 7% to 10% of them present only once. Concerning this clonotype itself: No antigen is known for it.

V gave up 4 bases and J gave up 0 bases, with 10 bases separating them. Germline values: CDR1 SGHRS, CDR2 YFSETQ. CDR3 length: 14 residues. Sequenced input: blood, either unsorted or a sorted T cell fraction (not recorded which). This rearrangement joins TRBV5-1 to TRBJ1-1; possibly TRBD1 for D (6 bases). The sequence was obtained from a male donor with ankylosing spondylitis or in good health (not recorded which). Written as DNA, the CDR3 is TGCGCCAGCAGCCCGGACAGATTGAACACTGAAGCTTTCTTT. It specifies CASSPDRLNTEAFF. Supplemented by reference TRBV5-1 and TRBJ1-1, the full variable domain reads KAGVTQTPRYLIKTRGQQVTLSCSPISGHRSVSWYQQTPGQGLQFLFEYFSETQRNKGNFPGRFSGRQFSNSRSEMNVSTLELGDSALYLCASSPDRLNTEAFFGQGTRLTVV.